Below, one TCR beta chain is given with its context. The record originates from a study of blood T cell repertoires in COVID-19. Study at large: Samples of COVID-19 (acute and convalescent) were obtained from the United States, Italy and Spain. PBMCs, B-cell-depleted T cells, or T cells provided the cDNA or gDNA that made up the material.

V shed 6 bases and J 2 bases; nucleotides not matched to a gene: 12. This CDR3 spans 17 amino acids. The germline V gene has CDR1 SNHLY and CDR2 FYNNEI. In the source study's methods: Estimates of nucleated cell counts were drawn from the amplification of reference gene primers. The data were produced by immunoSEQ multiplex PCR, yet TCRdb's version contains in-frame clones alone and is incomplete. Clone size and V and J calls were adopted from that table, with D and trimming inferred from the DNA. This table holds around 200,000 clones, about 85% found once. The chain couples TRBV2 to TRBJ2-4, with 8 positions matching TRBD2. The source is a woman aged 80 or over with acute or convalescent COVID-19. The sequenced material came from peripheral blood. The CDR3, as DNA: TGTGCCAGCAGCGAGGGGACTAGTTTAAAGTCCAAAAACATTCAGTACTTC. As protein: CASSEGTSLKSKNIQYF.